The 11 T cell receptor beta chains in this list originate from one sample, sequenced in a study of cytomegalovirus exposure and HLA in healthy donors. With 60 Vbeta and 13 Jbeta primers, the PCR was carried out. Clones were sequenced by immunoSEQ multiplex PCR, and TCRdb holds only the in-frame ones, with some missing. Of 100,000 to 150,000 clones listed, less than 85% are singletons. What was sequenced was PBMCs. The receptors derive from a man younger than 40 in good health and CMV-seronegative.

The rearrangement uses TRBV5-6 and TRBJ2-7; TRBD1 aligns across 9 bases. Germline V gene lookup returns CDR1 SGHDT and CDR2 YYEEEE. This CDR3 region has 13 residues. V lost 3 bases and J lost 3; bases outside the gene matches: 1. The chain's CDR3 is CASSSGQGYEQYF. The DNA of the CDR3 is TGTGCCAGCAGCTCGGGACAGGGCTACGAGCAGTACTTC.

This CDR3 is CASSPPGQIEAFF. The CDR3 nucleotides read TGTGCCAGCTCACCCCCAGGACAGATCGAAGCTTTCTTT. This sequence joins TRBV18 and TRBJ1-1; maybe TRBD1 (6 bases). Trimming took off 3 bases at V and 8 bases at J, with 13 bases between the two ends. Germline V lookup: CDR1 KGHSH, CDR2 LQKENI. This CDR3 region has 13 residues.

The chain joins TRBV27 to TRBJ2-7, with 10 nucleotides matching TRBD2. From germline, CDR1 is MNHEY and CDR2 SMNVEV (reference sequence). V was pared by 4 bases and J by 2 bases, with 2 bases of the junction left unmatched. This CDR3 contains 14 residues. The CDR3 DNA reads TGTGCCAGCAGTTGGACTAGCGGCCCCTACGAGCAGTACTTC. Amino acids: CASSWTSGPYEQYF.

The rearrangement joins TRBV2 to TRBJ2-7; D call uncertain. The length of the CDR3 is 13 residues. Germline V CDR1 and CDR2: SNHLY, FYNNEI. Between the trimmed V and J ends, which lost 7 bases and 0 bases, there was a span of 10 bases. The CDR3 here is CASISESSYEQYF. CDR3 in DNA: TGTGCCAGCATTTCGGAGAGCTCCTACGAGCAGTACTTC.

The chain couples TRBV30 to TRBJ1-6; D gene unclear. Trimming stripped 4 bases from V and 7 bases from J, with 17 bases between. The CDR3 is made up of 15 amino acids. Germline CDR1 reads GTSNPN; CDR2 reads SVGIG (reference sequence). As DNA, the CDR3 is TGTGCCTGGACAAGAGACCCGGTCGGGAATTCACCCCTCCACTTT. This gives the protein CAWTRDPVGNSPLHF.

The chain is built from TRBV11-3 and TRBJ2-1; 12 positions agree with TRBD2. Germline CDR1 and CDR2: SGHNT and YENEEA. The J segment lost 4 bases and the V segment lost 4 bases, leaving 2 bases of the junction unmatched. CDR3 size: 15 residues. In DNA form, the CDR3 reads TGTGCCAGCAGCTATGGGACTAGCGGGTACAATGAGCAGTTCTTC. It encodes CASSYGTSGYNEQFF.

The V gene is TRBV28, the J gene TRBJ2-7; 8 nucleotides match TRBD1. Germline V gene lookup returns CDR1 MDHEN and CDR2 SYDVKM. The junction had 11 bases not matched to a gene; V was cut back by 5 bases and J by 5 bases. The CDR3 contains 15 residues. CDR3 residues: CASSIQTGVLHEQYF. Written as DNA, the CDR3 is TGTGCCAGCAGTATCCAGACAGGGGTACTCCACGAGCAGTACTTC.

The chain uses TRBV6-6 and TRBJ2-3, with 7 bases aligning to TRBD2. The germline CDR1 and CDR2 sequences are MNHNY and SVGAGI (reference sequence). The V and J ends lost 4 bases and 0 bases, in that order; junction bases with no gene match: 7. CDR3 length: 16 amino acids. The CDR3 is CASSSEGLVSTDTQYF. DNA for the CDR3: TGTGCCAGCAGTTCCGAAGGACTAGTCAGCACAGATACGCAGTATTTT.

The V gene is TRBV7-3, the J gene TRBJ2-1, with 8 bases identical to TRBD2. This CDR3 is 16 amino acids long. Germline values: CDR1 SGHTA, CDR2 FQGTGA. The trim removed 4 bases at V and 6 bases at J, leaving 11 bases unmatched. CDR3 in DNA: TGTGCCAGCAGCTACTCCGGGACTAGGAGGGTCAATGAGCAGTTCTTC. Protein: CASSYSGTRRVNEQFF.

The chain uses TRBV5-4 and TRBJ2-5; perhaps TRBD2 as D (6 bases). The CDR3 extends over 13 amino acids. CDR1 is SGHNT and CDR2 is YYREEE in the germline V gene (reference sequence). With 4 bases removed from V and 3 bases from J, the gap between germline ends came to 10 bases. The CDR3 DNA is TGTGCCAGCAGCCGGGAGCCGGAAGAGACCCAGTACTTC. It codes for CASSREPEETQYF.

The chain recombines TRBV7-9 with TRBJ2-7; 7 nucleotides agree with TRBD2. From germline, CDR1 is SEHNR and CDR2 FQNEAQ (reference sequence). V lost 1 base to trimming and J lost 4 bases; unmatched junction nucleotides: 10. The CDR3 is made up of 16 amino acids. CDR3 in amino acids: CASSLGVAGALYEQYF. The CDR3 DNA reads TGTGCCAGCAGCTTAGGAGTGGCGGGAGCGTTGTACGAGCAGTACTTC.